Below, 18 T cell receptor beta chains from the same sample are listed, as sequenced in a study of shared clonotypes between healthy human individuals. Data came from immunoSEQ multiplex PCR; TCRdb stores just in-frame clones and leaves some out. The sample holds 470,000 or so clones, 70% to 80% seen once. The sample taken for sequencing was PBMCs. These TCRs come from a woman aged 40 to 49 in good health. Some clones in this sample may be carry-over from other donors' samples.

The chain is built from TRBV29-1 and TRBJ2-1, with D tentatively TRBD2 (5 bases). Germline assignment: CDR1 SQVTM and CDR2 ANQGSEA. V was clipped by 0 bases and J by 7 bases, with 22 bases between them. CDR3 size: 17 residues. DNA of the CDR3: TGCAGCGTTGAAGATCTGGGCGGAGGTGCTATGTGGAATGAGCAGTTCTTC. Protein product: CSVEDLGGGAMWNEQFF.

The V and J genes are TRBV2 and TRBJ1-4; D uncertain. Germline assignment: CDR1 SNHLY and CDR2 FYNNEI. V lost 2 bases and J lost 6, with 13 bases in between. This CDR3 is built from 15 residues. The CDR3 DNA follows: TGTGCCAGCAGTGAATTGGGAGTTCAAGATGAAAAACTGTTTTTT. This gives the protein CASSELGVQDEKLFF. The full variable domain, completed using reference TRBV2 and TRBJ1-4, is EPEVTQTPSHQVTQMGQEVILRCVPISNHLYFYWYRQILGQKVEFLVSFYNNEISEKSEIFDDQFSVERPDGSNFTLKIRSTKLEDSAMYFCASSELGVQDEKLFFGSGTQLSVL.

This rearrangement joins TRBV28 to TRBJ1-5; TRBD1 aligns across 8 bases. J gave up 8 bases and V 5 bases, and 8 bases lay outside the gene matches. CDR3 size: 14 residues. Germline values: CDR1 MDHEN, CDR2 SYDVKM. CDR3 protein: CASSPGQGGEPQHF. For the CDR3, the DNA is TGTGCCAGCAGTCCTGGACAGGGCGGTGAGCCCCAGCATTTT.

The chain has TRBV6-4 and TRBJ2-2; D is ambiguous. CDR1 is MRHNA and CDR2 is SNTAGT in the germline V gene. Trimming took off 5 bases at V and 3 bases at J, with 10 bases between the two ends. This CDR3 comprises 14 residues. The CDR3: CASSLHSDTGELFF. The CDR3 DNA sequence: TGTGCCAGCAGTCTACACTCAGACACCGGGGAGCTGTTTTTT.

The V call is TRBV7-9, the J call TRBJ1-2; D gene unclear. CDR1 SEHNR and CDR2 FQNEAQ come from the germline V gene (reference sequence). CDR3 length: 14 amino acids. V lost 1 base and J lost 4, with 10 bases in between. CDR3 protein: CASSLDVGSYGYTF. CDR3 nucleotide sequence: TGTGCCAGCAGCTTAGATGTCGGAAGCTATGGCTACACCTTC.

This sequence joins TRBV18 and TRBJ2-3, with D tentatively TRBD1 (6 bases). Trimming pared 0 bases from V and 3 bases from J, leaving 16 bases between. The CDR3 sequence is 17 residues long. Germline V gene lookup returns CDR1 KGHSH and CDR2 LQKENI. DNA for the CDR3: TGTGCCAGCTCACCACCGGGGGCAGGGGTTCGGACAGATACGCAGTATTTT. Translating it yields CASSPPGAGVRTDTQYF.

This clone showed up just a few times. This chain links TRBV29-1 with TRBJ2-7; D unresolved. V was cut by 7 bases and J by 2 bases, with 9 bases left in between. Germline values: CDR1 SQVTM, CDR2 ANQGSEA. The CDR3 runs 11 residues. The CDR3 nucleotides are TGCAGCGCCCGTACCACCTACGAGCAGTACTTC. Its protein product is CSARTTYEQYF.

This chain connects TRBV2 to TRBJ1-1; D is unresolved. This CDR3 has 13 amino acids. Between the trimmed V and J ends, which lost 3 bases and 6 bases, there was a span of 11 bases. Germline CDR1 is SNHLY and CDR2 is FYNNEI. CDR3 region: CASSEAVGAEAFF. CDR3 nucleotide sequence: TGTGCCAGCAGTGAGGCCGTCGGCGCTGAAGCTTTCTTT.

The V gene is TRBV28, the J gene TRBJ2-3, with D hard to call. V was trimmed by 1 base and J by 0 bases, leaving 5 bases between them. The CDR3 has 14 amino acids. Germline CDR1 and CDR2: MDHEN and SYDVKM. This CDR3 is CASSLSVSTDTQYF. CDR3 DNA sequence: TGTGCCAGCAGTTTATCGGTTAGCACAGATACGCAGTATTTT.

This clone was recorded a few times. The CDR3 DNA follows: TGTGCCAGCTCGTCAGGGTTAAATCAGCCCCAGCATTTT. Translation gives CASSSGLNQPQHF. The chain combines TRBV9 with TRBJ1-5; weak D call: TRBD1 (5 bases). V lost 7 bases and J 4 bases, leaving 12 bases between the germline ends. The V gene's germline CDR1 is SGDLS and CDR2 YYNGEE. This CDR3 has 13 residues.

The chain couples TRBV6-1 to TRBJ2-7; 10 nucleotides align to TRBD1. V was clipped by 3 bases and J by 2 bases; unmatched bases: 4. Germline V gene lookup returns CDR1 MNHNS and CDR2 SASEGT. This CDR3 has 15 amino acids. CDR3 in DNA: TGTGCCAGCAGTGACCGGACAGGGGGGGCCTACGAGCAGTACTTC. Encoded protein: CASSDRTGGAYEQYF.

This clone was observed at least ten times. Other DNA sequences of this sample code for an identical CDR3. The gene calls are TRBV5-1 and TRBJ1-1; D gene uncertain. Trimming took 2 bases from V and 1 from J, leaving 6 bases between them. The length of the CDR3 is 13 residues. CDR1 and CDR2 (germline): SGHRS, YFSETQ. CDR3 sequence reads: CASSFNQNTEAFF. CDR3 DNA sequence: TGCGCCAGCAGCTTCAATCAGAACACTGAAGCTTTCTTT.

The chain links TRBV28 to TRBJ2-1; D is unresolved. V lost 5 bases to trimming and J lost 9 bases, with 8 bases between them. The germline CDR1 and CDR2 sequences are MDHEN and SYDVKM. This CDR3 is 11 amino acids long. The chain's CDR3 is CASSPRLEQFF. CDR3 nucleotide sequence: TGTGCCAGCAGTCCTCGCCTTGAGCAGTTCTTC.

The chain combines TRBV5-1 with TRBJ1-3; tentatively, D is TRBD1 (6 bases). Germline lookup yields CDR1 SGHRS and CDR2 YFSETQ. The CDR3 contains 14 residues. Between the trimmed V and J ends, which lost 1 base and 4 bases, there was a span of 9 bases. The CDR3 nucleotides are TGCGCCAGCAGCTTGTGGGGGCCAGGAAACACCATATATTTT. Its protein is CASSLWGPGNTIYF. The variable domain in full, completed from reference TRBV5-1 and TRBJ1-3, reads KAGVTQTPRYLIKTRGQQVTLSCSPISGHRSVSWYQQTPGQGLQFLFEYFSETQRNKGNFPGRFSGRQFSNSRSEMNVSTLELGDSALYLCASSLWGPGNTIYFGEGSWLTVV.

The CDR3 DNA follows: TGTGCCTGGACTCCAGGGGTGTACACTGAAGCTTTCTTT. It encodes CAWTPGVYTEAFF. The rearrangement uses TRBV30 and TRBJ1-1, with D tentatively TRBD1 (6 bases). The germline CDR1 and CDR2 sequences are GTSNPN and SVGIG (reference sequence). CDR3 size: 13 residues. Deletions cut 4 bases from V and 3 bases from J, with 12 bases between.

As concerns this clone: The sample has other DNA sequences that encode this CDR3 too. V gene TRBV6-6 combines with J gene TRBJ2-3; D gene ambiguous. The CDR3 has 12 amino acids. V dropped 2 bases and J dropped 6 bases, with 6 bases sitting between them. Germline loops: CDR1 MNHNY, CDR2 SVGAGI (reference sequence). CDR3 in amino acids: CASSYRADTQYF. In nucleotides, the CDR3 is TGTGCCAGCAGTTACAGGGCTGATACGCAGTATTTT.

This chain connects TRBV11-2 to TRBJ2-7; 7 positions match TRBD2. Trimming removed 5 bases from V and 2 bases from J; junction bases left unmatched: 3. The germline gives CDR1 SGHAT, CDR2 FQNNGV. The CDR3 consists of 13 residues. Here the CDR3 DNA reads TGTGCCAGCAGCACTAGCGCGACCTACGAGCAGTACTTC. Amino acid sequence: CASSTSATYEQYF.

The DNA for the CDR3 is TGTGCCAGCAGTTTATCAATCGACCCGGTAGGGCTCAATCAGCCCCAGCATTTT. This translates into CASSLSIDPVGLNQPQHF. This chain connects TRBV27 to TRBJ1-5; unclear D gene. V lost 0 bases to trimming and J lost 3 bases, with 18 bases between them. The length of the CDR3 is 18 residues. Germline V lookup: CDR1 MNHEY, CDR2 SMNVEV (reference sequence).